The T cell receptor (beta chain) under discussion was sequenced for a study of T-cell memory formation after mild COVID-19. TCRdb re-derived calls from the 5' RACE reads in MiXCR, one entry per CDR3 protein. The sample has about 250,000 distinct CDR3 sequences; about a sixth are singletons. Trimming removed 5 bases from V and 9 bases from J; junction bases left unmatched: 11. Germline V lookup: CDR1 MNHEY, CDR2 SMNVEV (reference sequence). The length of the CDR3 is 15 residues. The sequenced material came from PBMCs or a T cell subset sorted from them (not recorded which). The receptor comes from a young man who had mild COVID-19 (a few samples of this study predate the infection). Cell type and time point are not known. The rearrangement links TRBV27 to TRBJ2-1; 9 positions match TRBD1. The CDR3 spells CASSGSGQGYGEQFF. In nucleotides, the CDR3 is TGTGCCAGCAGTGGATCGGGACAGGGTTACGGTGAGCAGTTCTTC.